This record concerns one TCR beta chain sequence. What it binds is not known. Donors were nominally healthy when sampled, though unrecorded immune exposures were likely. Researchers ran the PCR with 60 Vbeta and 13 Jbeta primers. Under the authors' procedure: Around 10 million of the roughly 80 million unique TCR beta chains counted in a later analysis were shared. The method was immunoSEQ multiplex PCR; TCRdb's version includes in-frame clones alone and lacks a portion of them. That table furnishes V, J and clone size, whereas the DNA furnished D and trimming. The table has 210,000 or so clones, roughly four fifths seen once; the top ten hold around 1.5%. This specimen belongs to a study of cytomegalovirus exposure and HLA in healthy donors. General study results and limits: Reportedly, fewer N-insertions than the roughly 700-donor mean appeared in an Asian-associated ancestry cluster in a later analysis.

Trimming at V came to 5 bases and at J to 6 bases, leaving 14 bases not matched to a gene. The CDR3 has 18 amino acids. The germline CDR1 and CDR2 sequences are SEHNR and FQNEAQ (reference sequence). The rearrangement uses TRBV7-9 and TRBJ2-3; 13 positions agree with TRBD2. The material sequenced was PBMCs. This receptor was identified in a girl under 18 in good health and CMV-seronegative. CDR3 coding DNA: TGTGCCAGCAGCAAAAGCGCATGGACTAGCGGGGGTAGTGATACGCAGTATTTT. This translates into CASSKSAWTSGGSDTQYF. The full variable domain, in which reference TRBV7-9 and TRBJ2-3 provide the parts outside the CDR3, is DTGVSQNPRHKITKRGQNVTFRCDPISEHNRLYWYRQTLGQGPEFLTYFQNEAQLEKSRLLSDRFSAERPKGSFSTLEIQRTEQGDSAMYLCASSKSAWTSGGSDTQYFGPGTRLTVL.